Presented here are 9 T cell receptor beta chains from one specimen sequenced in a study of metastatic and nonmetastatic thyroid tumors. Every patient was untreated before thyroid surgery. Using MiXCR, TCRdb re-called clones from the PCR reads. The sample lists tens of thousands of clones; roughly a quarter were seen once. The sequencing input was blood. These receptors originate from a female donor with papillary thyroid cancer or a benign thyroid nodule (not recorded which). Some clones in this sample may be carry-over from other donors' samples.

There are many counts of this clone. This chain links TRBV14 with TRBJ1-6; D remains unclear. Germline V lookup: CDR1 SGHDN, CDR2 FVKESK. CDR3 length: 14 residues. Trimming took 1 base from V and 7 from J, leaving 8 bases between them. The DNA of the CDR3 is TGTGCCAGCAGCCAAGGGGCCGCAAATTCACCCCTCCACTTT. This codes for CASSQGAANSPLHF.

V usage is TRBV5-1 and J usage is TRBJ2-1; the match to TRBD1 covers 11 bases. V shed 2 bases, J shed 6 bases, and the junction held 4 bases outside the gene matches. The length of the CDR3 is 15 residues. CDR1 and CDR2 from the germline V gene are SGHRS and YFSETQ. CDR3 nucleotides: TGCGCCAGCAGCTTCGGACAGGGGGCGATCAATGAGCAGTTCTTC. Its translation is CASSFGQGAINEQFF.

The chain has TRBV11-1 and TRBJ2-7, with TRBD1 as a possible D gene (5 bases). The CDR3 spans 14 residues. CDR1 and CDR2 from the germline V gene are SGHAT and FQDESV (reference sequence). The ends were cut back, 1 base at V and 2 bases at J, with 9 bases in the middle. The CDR3 here is CASSLEVGAYEQYF. The CDR3 coding sequence is TGTGCCAGCAGCTTAGAGGTAGGGGCCTACGAGCAGTACTTC.

This clone was counted at least ten times. The chain employs TRBV5-6 and TRBJ2-7; perhaps TRBD2 as D (6 bases). The germline V gene has CDR1 SGHDT and CDR2 YYEEEE. The CDR3 runs to 13 residues. Trimming took off 9 bases at V and 2 bases at J, with 15 bases between the two ends. The CDR3 sequence is CATGDRITYEQYF. The CDR3 DNA reads TGTGCCACGGGGGACCGGATCACCTACGAGCAGTACTTC.

This chain joins TRBV3-1 and TRBJ1-5, with TRBD1 matching over 9 bases. The CDR3 extends over 15 amino acids. The germline V gene encodes CDR1 LGHDT and CDR2 YNNKEL (reference sequence). V lost 4 bases and J lost 2; bases outside the gene matches: 3. The CDR3 is CASSLTGGGNQPQHF. The CDR3 DNA follows: TGTGCCAGCAGCCTGACAGGGGGGGGCAATCAGCCCCAGCATTTT.

To note about this clone: A much larger clone lies a single base off, so this may be a read error. This same CDR3 is encoded by further DNA sequences in the sample. The J gene is TRBJ2-7, the V gene TRBV28, with 8 nucleotides matching TRBD1. The CDR3 has 14 residues. Germline assignment: CDR1 MDHEN and CDR2 SYDVKM. Germline trimming cut 5 bases from V and 5 bases from J; bases unmatched to any gene: 8. The CDR3 DNA reads TGTGCCAGCAGTACCGGGACAGGTGCCCACGAGCAGTACTTC. This translates into CASSTGTGAHEQYF.

The chain recombines TRBV5-1 with TRBJ2-5, with TRBD1 matching 7 bases. With 2 bases clipped from V and 1 base from J, the junction kept 8 bases outside the gene matches. CDR1 and CDR2 from the germline V gene are SGHRS and YFSETQ. This CDR3 has 16 residues. The CDR3 reads CASSFGQVAFQETQYF. The CDR3 nucleotides read TGCGCCAGCAGCTTTGGACAGGTGGCATTCCAAGAGACCCAGTACTTC. Based on the CDR3 plus reference TRBV5-1 and TRBJ2-5, the full variable domain is KAGVTQTPRYLIKTRGQQVTLSCSPISGHRSVSWYQQTPGQGLQFLFEYFSETQRNKGNFPGRFSGRQFSNSRSEMNVSTLELGDSALYLCASSFGQVAFQETQYFGPGTRLLVL.

This clone was seen only a few times. J is TRBJ2-1 and V is TRBV28; TRBD1 aligns across 9 bases. Germline V lookup: CDR1 MDHEN, CDR2 SYDVKM. V lost 6 bases and J lost 8; bases outside the gene matches: 11. The CDR3 has 15 residues. CDR3 coding DNA: TGTGCCAGCAGCTCTACAGGGGGCGCTGACTATGAGCAGTTCTTC. It specifies CASSSTGGADYEQFF. The full variable domain, completed using reference TRBV28 and TRBJ2-1, is DVKVTQSSRYLVKRTGEKVFLECVQDMDHENMFWYRQDPGLGLRLIYFSYDVKMKEKGDIPEGYSVSREKKERFSLILESASTNQTSMYLCASSSTGGADYEQFFGPGTRLTVL.

This chain joins TRBV9 and TRBJ2-7, with 9 bases fitting TRBD2. The CDR3 extends over 15 amino acids. V was clipped by 0 bases and J by 4 bases; unmatched bases: 5. Germline V gene data show CDR1 as SGDLS and CDR2 as YYNGEE. CDR3 nucleotides: TGTGCCAGCAGCGTAGATCTAGCGGGGCCATACGAGCAGTACTTC. As protein: CASSVDLAGPYEQYF.